The 22 T cell receptor beta chains given below trace back to one sample, sequenced in a study of PD-L1 blockade in urothelial cancer (dated by TCRdb to about 2017). In light of the paper, this sample's time point label describes: pretreatment peripheral blood. Libraries were constructed by the immunoSEQ multiplex PCR assay. Here the immuneACCESS table is served through TCRdb, limited to in-frame sequences with V and J called. Missing clones are a known gap in these copies; in checked studies unresolved V genes cover under half, and the rest lacks a known reason. The sample includes 70,000 to 75,000 clones, with roughly 84% observed a single time. Over 8.5% of the sample is taken by the ten largest. This specimen consisted of PBMCs, obtained around atezolizumab (anti-PD-L1) treatment. The receptors originated from a woman aged 70-85 years with urothelial cancer.

The chain employs TRBV28 and TRBJ1-4; D remains ambiguous. The CDR3 has 12 residues. Germline loops: CDR1 MDHEN, CDR2 SYDVKM. With 7 bases removed from V and 4 bases from J, the gap between germline ends came to 7 bases. The CDR3 region is CASIGNNEKLFF. The CDR3 nucleotides read TGTGCCAGCATCGGGAATAATGAAAAACTGTTTTTT.

This chain links TRBV18 with TRBJ2-7; 13 bases fit TRBD2. CDR1 is KGHSH and CDR2 is LQKENI in the germline V gene. The CDR3 runs 17 residues. V gave up 4 bases and J gave up 2 bases; unmatched junction bases: 8. CDR3 DNA: TGTGCCAGCTCACTCCGGACTAGCGGGAGCACTACCTACGAGCAGTACTTC. Protein sequence: CASSLRTSGSTTYEQYF.

V gene TRBV5-1 combines with J gene TRBJ2-1; 10 bases fit TRBD1. Germline assignment: CDR1 SGHRS and CDR2 YFSETQ. The CDR3 sequence is 14 residues long. J was trimmed by 6 bases and V by 4 bases; bases with no gene match: 4. CDR3 in DNA: TGCGCCAGCAGCAGACAGGGGGCGCCCAATGAGCAGTTCTTC. It translates to CASSRQGAPNEQFF.

This chain connects TRBV6-1 to TRBJ1-1; D uncertain. The V end lost 4 bases, the J end lost 0 bases, and 12 bases lay between the germline ends. Looked up from germline, CDR1 is MNHNS and CDR2 is SASEGT. This CDR3 contains 15 residues. CDR3 region: CASSAERSLNTEAFF. DNA for the CDR3: TGTGCCAGCAGTGCAGAGAGGAGTTTGAACACTGAAGCTTTCTTT.

The chain has TRBV30 and TRBJ2-2, with D possibly being TRBD2 (6 bases). Trimming stripped 0 bases from V and 3 bases from J, with 11 bases between. The CDR3 is 15 residues long. Germline CDR1 and CDR2: GTSNPN and SVGIG (reference sequence). CDR3 region: CAWSVSSGYTGELFF. The CDR3 DNA sequence: TGTGCCTGGAGTGTGAGTAGCGGTTACACCGGGGAGCTGTTTTTT.

The chain is built from TRBV5-1 and TRBJ2-7, with D possibly matching TRBD1 (5 bases). Germline V gives CDR1 SGHRS, CDR2 YFSETQ. Trimming cost V 4 bases and J 9 bases, with 17 bases left between them. The CDR3 extends over 13 amino acids. The CDR3 reads CASSSDGQGLQYF. In DNA, the CDR3 is TGCGCCAGCAGCAGTGACGGACAAGGCCTGCAGTACTTC. Full variable domain (missing parts from reference TRBV5-1 and TRBJ2-7): KAGVTQTPRYLIKTRGQQVTLSCSPISGHRSVSWYQQTPGQGLQFLFEYFSETQRNKGNFPGRFSGRQFSNSRSEMNVSTLELGDSALYLCASSSDGQGLQYFGPGTRLTVT.

V usage is TRBV6-1 and J usage is TRBJ2-3; 10 bases agree with TRBD2. The ends lost 6 bases at V and 0 bases at J; junction bases unmatched: 3. The CDR3 runs 15 residues. Germline V gene data show CDR1 as MNHNS and CDR2 as SASEGT. The CDR3 region is CASRATSGSTDTQYF. CDR3 nucleotides: TGTGCCAGCAGGGCGACTAGCGGGAGCACAGATACGCAGTATTTT.

The chain joins TRBV5-6 to TRBJ2-7; D is perhaps TRBD2 (6 bases). The ends were cut back, 9 bases at V and 7 bases at J, with 23 bases in the middle. The germline V gene encodes CDR1 SGHDT and CDR2 YYEEEE. The CDR3 covers 14 residues. The CDR3 reads CATNGGRRVGEQYF. CDR3 coding DNA: TGTGCCACCAATGGAGGGAGGAGGGTGGGAGAGCAGTACTTC.

Written as DNA, the CDR3 is TGTGCCAGTAGTAGCGCCTACAGTACGAACTATGGCTACACCTTC. This codes for CASSSAYSTNYGYTF. The chain is built from TRBV19 and TRBJ1-2; D gene unclear. With 4 bases removed from V and 2 bases from J, the gap between germline ends came to 14 bases. Germline CDR1 is LNHDA and CDR2 is SQIVND (reference sequence). CDR3 length: 15 residues.

This chain joins TRBV11-1 and TRBJ2-2; a possible D gene is TRBD1 (6 bases). V lost 4 bases and J lost 3, with 9 bases in between. This CDR3 spans 14 amino acids. Per germline, CDR1 SGHAT and CDR2 FQDESV (reference sequence). Here the CDR3 DNA reads TGTGCCAGCAGCTCGGGACACGACACCGGGGAGCTGTTTTTT. Translating it yields CASSSGHDTGELFF. The entire variable domain, with the rest obtained from reference TRBV11-1 and TRBJ2-2, is as follows: EAEVAQSPRYKITEKSQAVAFWCDPISGHATLYWYRQILGQGPELLVQFQDESVVDDSQLPKDRFSAERLKGVDSTLKIQPAELGDSAMYLCASSSGHDTGELFFGEGSRLTVL.

The chain links TRBV29-1 to TRBJ1-3; D might be TRBD1 (5 bases). Germline CDR1 SQVTM, CDR2 ANQGSEA. This CDR3 spans 11 amino acids. V was shortened by 7 bases and J by 1 base, with 5 bases between the two germline ends. CDR3 in DNA: TGCAGCGGGACATCTGGAAACACCATATATTTT. Translated: CSGTSGNTIYF.

The V call is TRBV27, the J call TRBJ2-1; 11 nucleotides match TRBD2. In germline, CDR1 is MNHEY, CDR2 SMNVEV (reference sequence). This CDR3 has 22 residues. The junction had 16 bases not matched to a gene; V was cut back by 0 bases and J by 0 bases. The CDR3 DNA reads as TGTGCCAGCAGTTTATCACTCCCAGCTAGCGGGAGGACCGGAGACTCCTACAATGAGCAGTTCTTC. The encoded protein is CASSLSLPASGRTGDSYNEQFF.

The rearrangement joins TRBV7-2 to TRBJ2-6; a weak D match, TRBD2 (5 bases). The CDR3 contains 16 residues. Deletions cut 0 bases from V and 2 bases from J, with 8 bases between. Per germline, CDR1 SGHTA and CDR2 FQGNSA. The CDR3 spells CASSLAPGAGANVLTF. In DNA form, the CDR3 reads TGTGCCAGCAGCTTAGCGCCCGGGGCTGGGGCCAACGTCCTGACTTTC.

V and J are TRBV7-9 and TRBJ2-5; the D is unclear. The CDR3 consists of 12 residues. V was pared by 5 bases and J by 0 bases, with 4 bases between. Germline values: CDR1 SEHNR, CDR2 FQNEAQ (reference sequence). The CDR3 is CASSEHQETQYF. DNA for the CDR3: TGTGCCAGCAGCGAGCACCAAGAGACCCAGTACTTC.

The chain has TRBV5-1 and TRBJ2-2; D gene unclear. Looked up from germline, CDR1 is SGHRS and CDR2 is YFSETQ. The CDR3 extends over 15 amino acids. The ends were cut back, 0 bases at V and 5 bases at J, with 11 bases in the middle. CDR3 bases: TGCGCCAGCAGCTTGGCCAACCGCGGTACCGGGGAGCTGTTTTTT. Translated: CASSLANRGTGELFF.

This clone was picked up a small number of times. V and J are TRBV5-4 and TRBJ1-5, with unresolved D. The V end lost 0 bases, the J end lost 3 bases, and 7 bases lay between the germline ends. The CDR3 spans 14 residues. Germline lookup yields CDR1 SGHNT and CDR2 YYREEE (reference sequence). For the CDR3, the DNA is TGTGCCAGCAGCTTGGCCGGGGTCAATCAGCCCCAGCATTTT. Translating it yields CASSLAGVNQPQHF. The full variable domain, in which reference TRBV5-4 and TRBJ1-5 provide the parts outside the CDR3, is ETGVTQSPTHLIKTRGQQVTLRCSSQSGHNTVSWYQQALGQGPQFIFQYYREEENGRGNFPPRFSGLQFPNYSSELNVNALELDDSALYLCASSLAGVNQPQHFGDGTRLSIL.

The J gene is TRBJ2-5, the V gene TRBV13; D remains unclear. Trimming cost V 5 bases and J 2 bases, with 3 bases left between them. This CDR3 is 11 amino acids long. Germline CDR1 is PRHDT and CDR2 is FYEKMQ (reference sequence). The CDR3 spells CASSLQETQYF. Written as DNA, the CDR3 is TGTGCCAGCAGCCTACAAGAGACCCAGTACTTC. The variable domain in full, with the rest retrieved from reference TRBV13 and TRBJ2-5, is AAGVIQSPRHLIKEKRETATLKCYPIPRHDTVYWYQQGPGQDPQFLISFYEKMQSDKGSIPDRFSAQQFSDYHSELNMSSLELGDSALYFCASSLQETQYFGPGTRLLVL.

This clone showed up just once. The V gene is TRBV5-1, the J gene TRBJ1-2, with TRBD1 identical over 8 bases. Germline V lookup: CDR1 SGHRS, CDR2 YFSETQ. V was clipped by 0 bases and J by 7 bases; unmatched bases: 5. The length of the CDR3 is 14 residues. This chain's CDR3 is CASSLEPGGSGYTF. The CDR3 DNA is TGCGCCAGCAGCTTGGAGCCAGGGGGCTCTGGCTACACCTTC.

The chain couples TRBV5-5 to TRBJ2-7, with TRBD2 identical over 13 bases. CDR1 and CDR2 from the germline V gene are SGHKS and YYEKEE (reference sequence). The CDR3 has 17 residues. V shed 3 bases and J 0 bases; nucleotides not matched to a gene: 6. In DNA, the CDR3 is TGTGCCAGCAGCTCCCGGACTAGCGGGAGAACCTCCTACGAGCAGTACTTC. Residues: CASSSRTSGRTSYEQYF.

This clone was seen a single time. CDR3 sequence: CASSLMAGVSDTQYF. DNA of the CDR3: TGTGCCAGCAGTCTCATGGCGGGAGTTTCAGATACGCAGTATTTT. The V and J genes are TRBV28 and TRBJ2-3, with 7 bases aligning to TRBD2. Per the germline V gene, CDR1 is MDHEN and CDR2 is SYDVKM. J gave up 4 bases and V 5 bases, and 9 bases lay outside the gene matches. The CDR3 runs 15 residues.

J is TRBJ1-2 and V is TRBV30; TRBD1 is a possible D gene (5 bases). The length of the CDR3 is 14 residues. V lost 0 bases to trimming and J lost 3 bases, with 11 bases between them. Germline loops: CDR1 GTSNPN, CDR2 SVGIG (reference sequence). The CDR3 loop is CAWSVGWGDYGYTF. The CDR3, as DNA: TGTGCCTGGAGTGTAGGGTGGGGGGACTATGGCTACACCTTC.

This chain connects TRBV10-3 to TRBJ2-2; tentative D call: TRBD1 (5 bases). This CDR3 has 16 amino acids. With 0 bases removed from V and 3 bases from J, the gap between germline ends came to 11 bases. Per the germline V gene, CDR1 is ENHRY and CDR2 is SYGVKD. CDR3 loop: CAISESAGIYTGELFF. The CDR3 DNA sequence: TGTGCCATCAGTGAGTCGGCAGGGATATACACCGGGGAGCTGTTTTTT.